Listed below are T cell receptor beta chains from one sample, sequenced in a study of cytomegalovirus exposure and HLA in healthy donors. The assay was immunoSEQ multiplex PCR, and TCRdb's table has in-frame clones only and misses some. Found here are 60,000 to 80,000 clones, approximately 82% of them singletons; the top ten hold around 2.9%. The specimen was PBMCs. The receptors here all came from a girl under 18 in good health and CMV-seropositive. Both conserved end residues are part of each CDR3. A D gene is named only where the DNA matches it firmly. Clone size, where shown, is once, few, many, or a class for clones that have expanded.

>TRBJ2-2|TRBV29-1|.|.
TGCAGCGCGCTAATTGTGACCGGGGAGCTGTTTTTT
CSALIVTGELFF
>TRBJ1-2|TRBV5-1|TRBD1|.
TGCGCCAGCAGCTTGCATGGACAGGACTATGGCTACACCTTC
CASSLHGQDYGYTF
>TRBJ2-5|TRBV29-1|.|.
TGCAGCGTTGTTTCCGAGAACCAAGAGACCCAGTACTTC
CSVVSENQETQYF
>TRBJ2-7|TRBV12-2|.|.
TGTGCAAGTCGCTTAGGGGGGGCCTACGAGCAGTACTTC
CASRLGGAYEQYF
>TRBJ2-1|TRBV5-1|TRBD1|.
TGCGCCAGCAGCGGGGGACAGGGAAGCCTCGAGCAGTTCTTC
CASSGGQGSLEQFF
>TRBJ1-5|TRBV18|TRBD1|.
TGTGCCAGCTCACCACCCGGGACAGGGCAGAATCAGCCCCAGCATTTT
CASSPPGTGQNQPQHF
>TRBJ2-7|TRBV7-9|.|.
TGTGCCAGCAGCTTGGCCCCCAGAGGGGGTACTCCCTACGAGCAGTACTTC
CASSLAPRGGTPYEQYF
>TRBJ2-7|TRBV5-1|.|.
TGCGCCAGCACAAGGGACAACTACGAGCAGTACTTC
CASTRDNYEQYF
>TRBJ2-1|TRBV10-3|TRBD2|.
TGTGCCATCAGTGGGTCCGGGACTAGCGGGAGTACGAATGAGCAGTTCTTC
CAISGSGTSGSTNEQFF
>TRBJ1-1|TRBV25-1|.|.
TGTGCCAGCAGTGAAATGGGGAGGATTGAAGCTTTCTTT
CASSEMGRIEAFF
>TRBJ1-2|TRBV4-1|.|.
TGCGCCAGCAGCCAAGAGGTCCAGGTTGGCGCCTATGGCTACACCTTC
CASSQEVQVGAYGYTF
>TRBJ2-2|TRBV5-1|.|once
TGCGCCAGCAGCTTGTTTATCCAGCAGGCCGGGGAGCTGTTTTTT
CASSLFIQQAGELFF
>TRBJ1-2|TRBV27|.|.
TGTGCCAGCAGTTTATCGGGGGGGGTGGGCTACACCTTC
CASSLSGGVGYTF
>TRBJ2-5|TRBV5-4|TRBD2|.
TGTGCCAGCAGCCAACAAGCGGGGGTGGGGCAAGAGACCCAGTACTTC
CASSQQAGVGQETQYF
>TRBJ1-5|TRBV4-1|TRBD1|.
TGCGCCAGCAGCCGTGTGGTGACAGGGCTCAATCAGCCCCAGCATTTT
CASSRVVTGLNQPQHF
>TRBJ1-1|TRBV9|TRBD1|.
TGTGCCAGCAGCGTAGGACCCAATAACAGGGGATGGGCCATGAACACTGAAGCTTTCTTT
CASSVGPNNRGWAMNTEAFF
>TRBJ2-5|TRBV18|TRBD2|.
TGTGCCAGCTCACCGGGGGGGGAGACCCAGTACTTC
CASSPGGETQYF
>TRBJ1-2|TRBV5-1|.|.
TGCGCCAGCAGCTTGTACCCGGGCGGGGAGGACGGCTACACCTTC
CASSLYPGGEDGYTF
>TRBJ2-1|TRBV4-1|.|few
TGCGCCAGCAGCCCCACTAGGTATGAGCAGTTCTTC
CASSPTRYEQFF
>TRBJ2-5|TRBV10-3|.|.
TGTGCCATCAGTGAGCCCACTCAGGGGGGTCCAGAGACCCAGTACTTC
CAISEPTQGGPETQYF
>TRBJ1-1|TRBV29-1|TRBD1|.
TGCAGCGCCTGGGACAGCCTGAACACTGAAGCTTTCTTT
CSAWDSLNTEAFF
>TRBJ1-5|TRBV28|.|.
TGTGCCAGCAGGGACGGGACACCTAATCAGCCCCAGCATTTT
CASRDGTPNQPQHF
>TRBJ1-4|TRBV5-4|TRBD1|.
TGTGCCAGCAGCTCCTCTGGGACAGCTAATGAAAAACTGTTTTTT
CASSSSGTANEKLFF
>TRBJ1-2|TRBV5-1|TRBD1|.
TGCGCCAGCAGGACAGGGACTTATGGCTACACCTTC
CASRTGTYGYTF
>TRBJ2-2|TRBV2|.|.
TGTGCCAGAGGGGGTTGGGTTCCAGGGACCCTTAACACCGGGGAGCTGTTTTTT
CARGGWVPGTLNTGELFF
>TRBJ2-7|TRBV6-1|TRBD2|.
TGTGCCAGCAGTGAAGCGGTAAGCGGGGTGACCTACGAGCAGTACTTC
CASSEAVSGVTYEQYF
>TRBJ1-5|TRBV5-6|.|.
TGTGCCAGCAGCTTGAGAGATCAGCCCCAGCATTTT
CASSLRDQPQHF
>TRBJ1-1|TRBV6-1|.|once
TGTGCCAGCAGCAGACAGTCCCTCGAAGCTTTCTTT
CASSRQSLEAFF
>TRBJ2-5|TRBV25-1|TRBD2|.
TGTGCCAGCACTCGTAGCGGGGGAAAGACCCAGTACTTC
CASTRSGGKTQYF
>TRBJ2-2|TRBV27|.|.
TGTGCCAGCAGCCCTAGGGGTACGGCCGGGGAGCTGTTTTTT
CASSPRGTAGELFF